The 6 T cell receptor beta chains given below trace back to one sample, sequenced in a study of Graves' ophthalmopathy and Graves' hyperthyroidism. As the template, RNA transcripts were used to amplify TCR beta CDR3 regions. First-round RT-PCR relied on HTBI primers, and a second-round multiplex PCR came next. Each CDR3 protein gets one entry after TCRdb re-called the multiplex PCR reads with MiXCR. Counted here are some 210,000 distinct CDR3 sequences, 25% to 30% occurring once; the ten biggest clones make up 9.1%. Sequencing used peripheral blood. The receptor set was obtained from a man over 45 with Graves' ophthalmopathy.

This clonotype was detected ten times or more. As DNA, the CDR3 is TGTGCCAGCAGCTGGACTAGTAAGGACACCGGGGAGCTGTTTTTT. It is translated as CASSWTSKDTGELFF. The V and J genes are TRBV7-9 and TRBJ2-2; 7 positions agree with TRBD2. CDR3 length: 15 residues. Per the germline V gene, CDR1 is SEHNR and CDR2 is FQNEAQ (reference sequence). V lost 4 bases and J lost 3; bases outside the gene matches: 5.

The chain carries TRBV12-3 or TRBV12-4 and TRBJ2-7; TRBD1 matches 7 bases. Trimming removed 5 bases from V and 3 bases from J; junction bases left unmatched: 4. The CDR3 is 13 amino acids. The CDR3 coding sequence is TGTGCCAGCAGTGGGGCAGGGGGCTACGAGCAGTACTTC. It codes for CASSGAGGYEQYF.

The chain uses TRBV6-2 or TRBV6-3 and TRBJ2-7; D gene unclear. Germline CDR1 MNHEY, CDR2 SVGEGT. V was clipped by 4 bases and J by 3 bases, with 19 bases between them. This CDR3 region has 16 residues. Written as DNA, the CDR3 is TGTGCCAGCAGTTGCGACCGTCCAGGAAGACTCTACGAGCAGTACTTC. It specifies CASSCDRPGRLYEQYF.

This clonotype was observed many times. The chain carries TRBV28 and TRBJ2-7; TRBD1 is a possible D gene (5 bases). Trimming cost V 6 bases and J 2 bases, with 20 bases left between them. CDR3 length equals 16 residues. CDR1 and CDR2 (germline): MDHEN, SYDVKM. CDR3 residues: CASSPTLDSWAYEQYF. The CDR3 region has the DNA TGTGCCAGCAGCCCCACACTCGACAGCTGGGCCTACGAGCAGTACTTC.

This clonotype was found many times. This rearrangement joins TRBV7-8 to TRBJ2-2; no clear D. The V gene lost 1 base and the J gene lost 8 bases, with 11 bases spanning the gap. The CDR3 contains 14 residues. CDR1 is SGHVS and CDR2 is FQNEAQ in the germline V gene. The chain's CDR3 is CASSLVGQRGELFF. CDR3 bases: TGTGCCAGCAGCTTAGTTGGGCAGCGAGGGGAGCTGTTTTTT.

This clonotype was seen at least ten times. The chain carries TRBV7-8 and TRBJ2-7, with D perhaps matching TRBD2 (6 bases). There are 15 residues in the CDR3. Trimming removed 5 bases from V and 4 bases from J, with 18 bases in between. Germline CDR1 is SGHVS and CDR2 is FQNEAQ. The CDR3 loop reads CASSPRENRGYEQYF. The CDR3 bases are TGTGCCAGCAGCCCCCGGGAGAATCGTGGATACGAGCAGTACTTC.